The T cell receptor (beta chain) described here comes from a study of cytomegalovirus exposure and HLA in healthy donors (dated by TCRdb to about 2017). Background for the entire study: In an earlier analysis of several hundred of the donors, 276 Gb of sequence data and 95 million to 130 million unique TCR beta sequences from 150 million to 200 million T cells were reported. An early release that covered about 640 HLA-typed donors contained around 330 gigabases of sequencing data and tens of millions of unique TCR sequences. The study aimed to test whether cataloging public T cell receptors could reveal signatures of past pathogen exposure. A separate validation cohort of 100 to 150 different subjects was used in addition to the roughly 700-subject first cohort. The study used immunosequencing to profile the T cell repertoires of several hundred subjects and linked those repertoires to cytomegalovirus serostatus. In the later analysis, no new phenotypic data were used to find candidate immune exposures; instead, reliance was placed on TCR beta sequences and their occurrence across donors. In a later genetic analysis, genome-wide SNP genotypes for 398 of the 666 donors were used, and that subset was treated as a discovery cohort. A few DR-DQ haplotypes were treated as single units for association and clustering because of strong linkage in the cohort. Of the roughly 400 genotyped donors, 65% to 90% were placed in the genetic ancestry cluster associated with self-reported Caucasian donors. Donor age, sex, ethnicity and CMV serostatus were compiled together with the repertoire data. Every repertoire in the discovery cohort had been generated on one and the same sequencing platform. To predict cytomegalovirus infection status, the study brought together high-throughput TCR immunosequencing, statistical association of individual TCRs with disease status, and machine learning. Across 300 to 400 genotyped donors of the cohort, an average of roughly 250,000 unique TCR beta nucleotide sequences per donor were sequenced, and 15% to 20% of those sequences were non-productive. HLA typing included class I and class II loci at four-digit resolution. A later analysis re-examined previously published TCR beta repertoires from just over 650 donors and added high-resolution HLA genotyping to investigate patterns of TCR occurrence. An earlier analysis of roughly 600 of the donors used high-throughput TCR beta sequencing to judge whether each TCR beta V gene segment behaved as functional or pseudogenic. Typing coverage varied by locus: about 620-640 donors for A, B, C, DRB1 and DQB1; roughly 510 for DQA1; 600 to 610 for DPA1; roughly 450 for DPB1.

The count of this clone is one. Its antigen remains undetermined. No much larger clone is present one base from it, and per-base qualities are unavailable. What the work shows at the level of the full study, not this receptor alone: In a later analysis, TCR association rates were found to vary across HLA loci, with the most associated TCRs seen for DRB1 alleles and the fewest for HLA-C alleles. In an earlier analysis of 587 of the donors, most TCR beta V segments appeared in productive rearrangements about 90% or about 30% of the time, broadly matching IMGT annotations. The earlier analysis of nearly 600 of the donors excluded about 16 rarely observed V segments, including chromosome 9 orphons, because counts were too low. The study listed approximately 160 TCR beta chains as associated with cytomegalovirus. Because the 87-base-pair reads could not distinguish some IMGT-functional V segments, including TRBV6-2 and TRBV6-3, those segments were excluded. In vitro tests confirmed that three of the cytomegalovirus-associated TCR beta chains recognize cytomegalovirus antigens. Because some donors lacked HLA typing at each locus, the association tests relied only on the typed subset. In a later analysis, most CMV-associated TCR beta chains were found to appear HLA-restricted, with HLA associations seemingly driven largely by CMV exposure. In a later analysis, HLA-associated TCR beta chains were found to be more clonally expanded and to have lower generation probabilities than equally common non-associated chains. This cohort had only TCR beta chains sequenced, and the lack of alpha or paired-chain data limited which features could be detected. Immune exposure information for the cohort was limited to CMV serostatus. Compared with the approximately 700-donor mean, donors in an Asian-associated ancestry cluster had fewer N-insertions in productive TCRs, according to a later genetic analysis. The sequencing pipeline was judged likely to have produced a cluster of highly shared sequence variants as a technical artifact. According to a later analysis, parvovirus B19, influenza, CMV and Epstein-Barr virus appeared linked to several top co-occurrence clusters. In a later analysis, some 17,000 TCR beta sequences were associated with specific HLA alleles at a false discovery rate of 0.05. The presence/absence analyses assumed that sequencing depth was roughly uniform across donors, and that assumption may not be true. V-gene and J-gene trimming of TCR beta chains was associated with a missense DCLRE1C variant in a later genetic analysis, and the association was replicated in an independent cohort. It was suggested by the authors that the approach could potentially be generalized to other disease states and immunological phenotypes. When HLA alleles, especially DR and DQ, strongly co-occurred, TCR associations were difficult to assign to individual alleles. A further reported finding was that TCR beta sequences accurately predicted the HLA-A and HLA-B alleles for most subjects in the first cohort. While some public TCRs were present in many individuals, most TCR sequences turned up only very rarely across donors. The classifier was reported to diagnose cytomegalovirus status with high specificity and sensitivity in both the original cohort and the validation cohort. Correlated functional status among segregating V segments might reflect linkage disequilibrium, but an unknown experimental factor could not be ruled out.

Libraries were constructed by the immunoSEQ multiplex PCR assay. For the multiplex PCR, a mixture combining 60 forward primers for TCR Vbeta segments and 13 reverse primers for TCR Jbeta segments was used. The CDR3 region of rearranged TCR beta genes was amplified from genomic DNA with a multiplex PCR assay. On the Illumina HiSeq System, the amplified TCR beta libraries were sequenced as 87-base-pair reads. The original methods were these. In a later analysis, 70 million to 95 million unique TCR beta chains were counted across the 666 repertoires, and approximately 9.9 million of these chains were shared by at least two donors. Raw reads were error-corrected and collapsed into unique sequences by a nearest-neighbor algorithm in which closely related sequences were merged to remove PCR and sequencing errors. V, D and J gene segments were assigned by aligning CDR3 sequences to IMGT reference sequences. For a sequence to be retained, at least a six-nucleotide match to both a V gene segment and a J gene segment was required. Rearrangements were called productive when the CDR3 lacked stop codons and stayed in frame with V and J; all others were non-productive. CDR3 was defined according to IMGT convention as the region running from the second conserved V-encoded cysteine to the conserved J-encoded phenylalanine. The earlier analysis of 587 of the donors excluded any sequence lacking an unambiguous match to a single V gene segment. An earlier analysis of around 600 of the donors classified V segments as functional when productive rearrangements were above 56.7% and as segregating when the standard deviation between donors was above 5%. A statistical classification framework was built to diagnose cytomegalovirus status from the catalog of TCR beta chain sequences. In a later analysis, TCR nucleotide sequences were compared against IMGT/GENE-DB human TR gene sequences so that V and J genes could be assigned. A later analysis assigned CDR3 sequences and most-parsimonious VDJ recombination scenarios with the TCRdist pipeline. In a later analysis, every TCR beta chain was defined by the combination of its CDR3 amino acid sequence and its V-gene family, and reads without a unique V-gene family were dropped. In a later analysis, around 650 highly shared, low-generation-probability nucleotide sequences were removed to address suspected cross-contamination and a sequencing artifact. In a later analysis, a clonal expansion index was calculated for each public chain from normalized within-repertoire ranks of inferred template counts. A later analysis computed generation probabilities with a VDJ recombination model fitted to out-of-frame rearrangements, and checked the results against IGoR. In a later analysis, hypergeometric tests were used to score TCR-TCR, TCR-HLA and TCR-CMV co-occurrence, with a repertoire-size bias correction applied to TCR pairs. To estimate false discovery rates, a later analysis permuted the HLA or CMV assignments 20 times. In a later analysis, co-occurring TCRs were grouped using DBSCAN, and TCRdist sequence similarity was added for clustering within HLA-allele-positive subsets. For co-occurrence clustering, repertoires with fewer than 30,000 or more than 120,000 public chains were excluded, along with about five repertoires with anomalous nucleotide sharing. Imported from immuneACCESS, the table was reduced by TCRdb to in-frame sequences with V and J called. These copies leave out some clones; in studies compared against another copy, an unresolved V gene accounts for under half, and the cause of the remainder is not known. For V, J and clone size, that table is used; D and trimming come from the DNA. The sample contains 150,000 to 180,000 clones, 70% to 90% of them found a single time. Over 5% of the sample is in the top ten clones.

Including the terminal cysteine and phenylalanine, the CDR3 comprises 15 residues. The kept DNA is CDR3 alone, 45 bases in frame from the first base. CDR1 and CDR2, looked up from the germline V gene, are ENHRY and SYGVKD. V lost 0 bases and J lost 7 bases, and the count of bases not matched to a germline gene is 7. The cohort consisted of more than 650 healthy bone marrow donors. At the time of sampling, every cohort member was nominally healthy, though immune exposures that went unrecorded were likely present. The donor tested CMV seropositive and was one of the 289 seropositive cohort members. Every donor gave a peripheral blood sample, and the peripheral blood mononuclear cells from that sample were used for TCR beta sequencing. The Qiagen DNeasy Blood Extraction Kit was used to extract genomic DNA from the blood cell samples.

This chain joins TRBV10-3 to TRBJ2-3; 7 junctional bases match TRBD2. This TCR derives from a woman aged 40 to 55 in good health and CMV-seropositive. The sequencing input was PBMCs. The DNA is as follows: TGTGCCATCAGTGAGTCGGGAGGGACCGGTCATACGCAGTATTTT. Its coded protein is CAISESGGTGHTQYF.